This T cell receptor beta chain was sequenced in a study of cytomegalovirus exposure and HLA in healthy donors. Measured with immunoSEQ multiplex PCR; TCRdb has only the in-frame clones, and not every one. The sample holds about 75,000 clones, around four fifths seen once. Germline assignment: CDR1 LNHNV and CDR2 YYDKDF (reference sequence). V was trimmed by 1 base and J by 1 base, leaving 14 bases between them. This CDR3 comprises 17 residues. Sequences were obtained from PBMCs. The chain uses TRBV15 and TRBJ1-5; D perhaps matches TRBD1 (5 bases). The clonotype originates from a man aged 25-40 years in good health and CMV-seronegative. Here the CDR3 reads CATSRGGGEYSNQPQHF. As DNA, the CDR3 is TGTGCCACCAGCAGAGGGGGCGGAGAATACAGCAATCAGCCCCAGCATTTT.